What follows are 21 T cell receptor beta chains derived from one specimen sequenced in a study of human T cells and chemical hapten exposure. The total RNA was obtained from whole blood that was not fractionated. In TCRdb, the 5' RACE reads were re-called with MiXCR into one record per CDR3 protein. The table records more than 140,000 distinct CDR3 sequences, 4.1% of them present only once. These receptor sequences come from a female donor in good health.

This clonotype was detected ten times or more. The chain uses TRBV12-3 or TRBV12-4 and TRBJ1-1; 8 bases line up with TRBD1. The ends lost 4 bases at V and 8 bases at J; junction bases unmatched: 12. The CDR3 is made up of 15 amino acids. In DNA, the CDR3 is TGTGCCAGCAGTTCGGTGTGGACAGGGCGGGGGGAAGCTTTCTTT. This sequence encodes CASSSVWTGRGEAFF.

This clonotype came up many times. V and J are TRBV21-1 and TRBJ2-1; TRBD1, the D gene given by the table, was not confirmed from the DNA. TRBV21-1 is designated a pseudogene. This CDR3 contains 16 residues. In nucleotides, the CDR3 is TGTGCCAGCAGCAAAGTCGGACGCAGGGGGGACAATGAGCAGTTCTTC. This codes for CASSKVGRRGDNEQFF.

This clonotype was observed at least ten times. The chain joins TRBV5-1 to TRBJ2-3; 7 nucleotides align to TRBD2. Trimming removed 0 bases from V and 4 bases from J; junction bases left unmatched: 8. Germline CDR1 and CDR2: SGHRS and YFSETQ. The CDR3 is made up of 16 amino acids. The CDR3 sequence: CASSLGATSRSDTQYF. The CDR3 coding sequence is TGCGCCAGCAGCTTGGGAGCGACTAGCAGGTCAGATACGCAGTATTTT.

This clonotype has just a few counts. CDR3 nucleotides: TGTGCCAGCAGCTTAGGGGCTAGCGGGGGCTCCTACAATGAGCAGTTCTTC. It is translated as CASSLGASGGSYNEQFF. The rearrangement uses TRBV7-8 and TRBJ2-1; 10 bases align to TRBD2. CDR1 and CDR2 (germline): SGHVS, FQNEAQ. The V gene end was trimmed by 1 base and the J gene end by 0 bases; junction bases not matched to a gene: 3. The CDR3 extends over 17 amino acids.

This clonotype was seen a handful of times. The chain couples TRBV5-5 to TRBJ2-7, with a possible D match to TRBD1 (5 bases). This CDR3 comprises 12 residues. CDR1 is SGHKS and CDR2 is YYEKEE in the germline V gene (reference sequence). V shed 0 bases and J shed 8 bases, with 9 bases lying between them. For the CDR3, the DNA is TGTGCCAGCAGCTTGGGCGCAGGGAAGCAGTACTTC. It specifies CASSLGAGKQYF.

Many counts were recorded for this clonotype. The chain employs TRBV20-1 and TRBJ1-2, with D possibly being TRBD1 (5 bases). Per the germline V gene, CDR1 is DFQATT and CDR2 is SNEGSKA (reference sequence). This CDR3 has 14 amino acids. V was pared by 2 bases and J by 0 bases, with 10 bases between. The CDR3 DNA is TGCAGTGCTAGAATTACAGGCGCTAACTATGGCTACACCTTC. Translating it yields CSARITGANYGYTF.

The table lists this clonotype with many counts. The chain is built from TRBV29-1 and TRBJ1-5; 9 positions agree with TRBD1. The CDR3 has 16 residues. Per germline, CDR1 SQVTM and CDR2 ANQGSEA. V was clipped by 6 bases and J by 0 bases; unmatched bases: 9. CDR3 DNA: TGCAGCGTCATAACCGGACAGGGGTCTAGCAATCAGCCCCAGCATTTT. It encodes CSVITGQGSSNQPQHF. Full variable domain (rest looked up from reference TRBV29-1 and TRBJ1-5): SAVISQKPSRDICQRGTSLTIQCQVDSQVTMMFWYRQQPGQSLTLIATANQGSEATYESGFVIDKFPISRPNLTFSTLTVSNMSPEDSSIYLCSVITGQGSSNQPQHFGDGTRLSIL.

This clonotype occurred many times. DNA of the CDR3: TGTGCCAGCAGACCAGCGGGGACAGCCTATAATTCACCCCTCCACTTT. This sequence encodes CASRPAGTAYNSPLHF. The V gene is TRBV6-5, the J gene TRBJ1-6, with 7 bases matching TRBD1. J gave up 2 bases and V 6 bases, and 7 bases lay outside the gene matches. CDR1 and CDR2 (germline): MNHEY, SVGAGI. The CDR3 is made up of 16 amino acids.

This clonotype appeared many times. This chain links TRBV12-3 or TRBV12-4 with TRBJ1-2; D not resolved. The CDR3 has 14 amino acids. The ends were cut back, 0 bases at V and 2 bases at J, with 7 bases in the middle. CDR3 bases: TGTGCCAGCAGTTTAGCCCCTGAGAACTATGGCTACACCTTC. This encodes CASSLAPENYGYTF.

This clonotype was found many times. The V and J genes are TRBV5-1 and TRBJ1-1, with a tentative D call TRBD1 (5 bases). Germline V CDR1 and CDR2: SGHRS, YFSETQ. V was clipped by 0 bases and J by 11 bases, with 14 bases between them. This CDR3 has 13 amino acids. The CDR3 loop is CASSLGQGTKAFF. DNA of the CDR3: TGCGCCAGCAGCTTGGGGCAGGGTACGAAGGCTTTCTTT.

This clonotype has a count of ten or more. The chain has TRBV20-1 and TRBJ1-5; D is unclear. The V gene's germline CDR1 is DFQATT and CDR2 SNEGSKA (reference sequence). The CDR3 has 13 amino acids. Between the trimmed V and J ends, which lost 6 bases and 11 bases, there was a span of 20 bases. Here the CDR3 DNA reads TGCAGTGCGATCAATTATCCGGGTGGGTCCCAGCATTTT. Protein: CSAINYPGGSQHF.

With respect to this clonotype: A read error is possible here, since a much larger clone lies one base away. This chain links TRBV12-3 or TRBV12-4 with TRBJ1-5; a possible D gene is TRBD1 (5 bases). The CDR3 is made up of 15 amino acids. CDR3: CASSSYDSSSQPQHF. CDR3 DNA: TGTGCCAGCAGTTCGTACGACAGTAGCAGTCAGCCCCAGCATTTT.

The CDR3 spells CASRWDGNSNQPQHF. CDR3 nucleotide sequence: TGTGCCAGCAGATGGGACGGGAATAGCAATCAGCCCCAGCATTTT. The chain couples TRBV12-3 or TRBV12-4 to TRBJ1-5, with D tentatively TRBD1 (5 bases). CDR3 length: 15 amino acids. V dropped 6 bases and J dropped 0 bases, with 12 bases sitting between them.

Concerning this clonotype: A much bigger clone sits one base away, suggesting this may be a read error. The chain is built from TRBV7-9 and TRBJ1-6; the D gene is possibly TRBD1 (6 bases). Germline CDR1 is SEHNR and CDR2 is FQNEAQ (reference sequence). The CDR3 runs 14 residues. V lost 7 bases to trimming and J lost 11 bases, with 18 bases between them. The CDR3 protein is CASTRRGLDAPLHF. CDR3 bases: TGTGCCAGCACCCGTCGGGGGCTAGATGCACCCCTCCACTTT.

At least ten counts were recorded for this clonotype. CDR3 DNA: TGCGCCAGCAGCTTGGAAGGGGTTAACAATCAGCCCCAGCATTTT. It codes for CASSLEGVNNQPQHF. The chain links TRBV5-1 to TRBJ1-5; the D gene is possibly TRBD1 (5 bases). CDR3 size: 15 residues. The germline V gene encodes CDR1 SGHRS and CDR2 YFSETQ. Trimming stripped 0 bases from V and 3 bases from J, with 10 bases between.

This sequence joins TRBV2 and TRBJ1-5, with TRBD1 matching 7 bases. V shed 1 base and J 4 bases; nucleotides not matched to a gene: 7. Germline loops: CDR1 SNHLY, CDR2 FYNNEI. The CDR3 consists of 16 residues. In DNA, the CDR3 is TGTGCCAGCAGTGAAGGAGTTGGGGACAGAAATCAGCCCCAGCATTTT. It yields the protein CASSEGVGDRNQPQHF. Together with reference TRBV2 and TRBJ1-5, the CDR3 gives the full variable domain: EPEVTQTPSHQVTQMGQEVILRCVPISNHLYFYWYRQILGQKVEFLVSFYNNEISEKSEIFDDQFSVERPDGSNFTLKIRSTKLEDSAMYFCASSEGVGDRNQPQHFGDGTRLSIL.

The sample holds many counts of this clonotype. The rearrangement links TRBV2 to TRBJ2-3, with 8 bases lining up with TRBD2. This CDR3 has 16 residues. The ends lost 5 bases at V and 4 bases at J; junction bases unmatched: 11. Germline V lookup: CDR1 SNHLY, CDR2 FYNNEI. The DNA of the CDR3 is TGTGCCAGCAGTAAAGGAGCGGGGGTGGCGTCAGATACGCAGTATTTT. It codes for CASSKGAGVASDTQYF.

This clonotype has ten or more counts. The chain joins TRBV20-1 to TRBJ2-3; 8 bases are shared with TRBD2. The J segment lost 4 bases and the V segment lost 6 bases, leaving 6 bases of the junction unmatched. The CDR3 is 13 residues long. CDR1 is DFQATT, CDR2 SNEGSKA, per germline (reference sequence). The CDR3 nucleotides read TGCAGTGCGGACGGACTAGCTCCAGATACGCAGTATTTT. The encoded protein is CSADGLAPDTQYF.

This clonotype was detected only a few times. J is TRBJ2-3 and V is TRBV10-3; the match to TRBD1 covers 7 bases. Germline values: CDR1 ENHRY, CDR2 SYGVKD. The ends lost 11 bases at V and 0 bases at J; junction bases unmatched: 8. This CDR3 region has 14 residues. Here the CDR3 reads CASTGTASTDTQYF. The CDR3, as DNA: TGTGCCTCCACGGGGACAGCAAGCACAGATACGCAGTATTTT.

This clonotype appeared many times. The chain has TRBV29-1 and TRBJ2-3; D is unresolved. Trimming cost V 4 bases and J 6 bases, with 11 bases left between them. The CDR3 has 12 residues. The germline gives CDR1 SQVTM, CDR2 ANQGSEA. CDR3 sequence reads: CSVGWDGDTQYF. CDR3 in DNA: TGCAGCGTTGGCTGGGATGGGGATACGCAGTATTTT.

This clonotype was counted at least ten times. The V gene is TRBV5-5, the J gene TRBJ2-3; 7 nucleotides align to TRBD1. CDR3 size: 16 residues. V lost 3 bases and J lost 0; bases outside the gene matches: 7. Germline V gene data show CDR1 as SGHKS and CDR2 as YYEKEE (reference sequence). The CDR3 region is CASSYTGVTSTDTQYF. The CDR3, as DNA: TGTGCCAGCAGCTATACAGGGGTAACTAGCACAGATACGCAGTATTTT.